These 19 T cell receptor beta chains came from one sample sequenced in a study of OX40 agonist ivuxolimab in advanced cancers. TCRdb's table, derived via immunoSEQ multiplex PCR, lists solely in-frame clones and lacks some. The table records around 80,000 clones, over 65% of them present only once. Here the sequenced sample was CD4+ or CD8+ T cells sorted from blood, taken in a trial of the OX40 agonist ivuxolimab. The receptors shown here come from an adult with an advanced solid tumor such as melanoma, head and neck, liver or kidney cancer.

In nucleotides, the CDR3 is TGTGCCAGCAGCCGACATGAGAATCAGCCCCAGCATTTT. Protein: CASSRHENQPQHF. The chain employs TRBV11-2 and TRBJ1-5, with unresolved D. Germline CDR1 and CDR2: SGHAT and FQNNGV. Trimming took 5 bases from V and 4 from J, leaving 9 bases between them. CDR3 length: 13 residues.

The table lists this clone with a few counts. V is TRBV7-7 and J is TRBJ2-3; tentative D call: TRBD1 (6 bases). This CDR3 has 14 amino acids. The ends were cut back, 5 bases at V and 1 base at J, with 10 bases in the middle. Germline loops: CDR1 SSHAT, CDR2 FNYEAQ (reference sequence). The CDR3 sequence: CASSTRQGTDTQYF. Written as DNA, the CDR3 is TGTGCCAGCAGCACCCGACAGGGCACAGATACGCAGTATTTT.

The chain couples TRBV9 to TRBJ2-7, with 8 bases that match TRBD1. Germline V CDR1 and CDR2: SGDLS, YYNGEE. With 0 bases clipped from V and 5 bases from J, the junction kept 4 bases outside the gene matches. This CDR3 comprises 14 residues. This chain's CDR3 is CASSVDQGANEQYF. The CDR3 DNA follows: TGTGCCAGCAGCGTAGATCAGGGGGCGAACGAGCAGTACTTC.

The J gene is TRBJ2-2, the V gene TRBV11-2, with 7 nucleotides matching TRBD1. The CDR3 totals 16 residues. V trimming: 2 bases; J trimming: 2 bases; junction bases outside the gene matches: 5. Looked up from germline, CDR1 is SGHAT and CDR2 is FQNNGV. Here the CDR3 reads CASSLNQGDNTGELFF. The CDR3 nucleotides read TGTGCCAGCAGCTTAAATCAGGGGGACAACACCGGGGAGCTGTTTTTT. Full variable domain (remainder filled in from reference TRBV11-2 and TRBJ2-2): EAGVAQSPRYKIIEKRQSVAFWCNPISGHATLYWYQQILGQGPKLLIQFQNNGVVDDSQLPKDRFSAERLKGVDSTLKIQPAKLEDSAVYLCASSLNQGDNTGELFFGEGSRLTVL.

The rearrangement joins TRBV7-2 to TRBJ1-3; a weak D match, TRBD1 (5 bases). V dropped 2 bases and J dropped 9 bases, with 14 bases sitting between them. In germline, CDR1 is SGHTA, CDR2 FQGNSA. The CDR3 spans 14 residues. CDR3 sequence: CASSLQGPRGTIYF. The CDR3 coding sequence is TGTGCCAGCAGCTTACAGGGACCGAGAGGCACCATATATTTT.

The J gene is TRBJ2-1, the V gene TRBV5-6, with D perhaps TRBD1 (6 bases). The length of the CDR3 is 18 residues. V lost 0 bases and J 5 bases, leaving 21 bases between the germline ends. Germline V gene sequence: CDR1 SGHDT, CDR2 YYEEEE. Here the CDR3 DNA reads TGTGCCAGCAGCTTGGTGGGGGTACAGGGCTCAATACACAATGAGCAGTTCTTC. Translating it yields CASSLVGVQGSIHNEQFF.

The rearrangement uses TRBV2 and TRBJ1-6, with a tentative D call TRBD1 (5 bases). Germline values: CDR1 SNHLY, CDR2 FYNNEI. The CDR3 spans 13 residues. With 7 bases removed from V and 8 bases from J, the gap between germline ends came to 12 bases. CDR3 residues: CASTEGFYSPLHF. CDR3 in DNA: TGTGCCAGCACGGAGGGGTTTTATTCACCCCTCCACTTT.

The V and J genes are TRBV5-1 and TRBJ1-4, with TRBD1 as a possible D gene (5 bases). Trimming cost V 3 bases and J 2 bases, with 11 bases left between them. CDR1 is SGHRS, CDR2 YFSETQ, per germline. CDR3 length equals 15 residues. Here the CDR3 reads CASSSSGSTNEKLFF. For the CDR3, the DNA is TGCGCCAGCAGCTCATCAGGGTCGACTAATGAAAAACTGTTTTTT. Combining the CDR3 with reference TRBV5-1 and TRBJ1-4 gives the whole variable domain KAGVTQTPRYLIKTRGQQVTLSCSPISGHRSVSWYQQTPGQGLQFLFEYFSETQRNKGNFPGRFSGRQFSNSRSEMNVSTLELGDSALYLCASSSSGSTNEKLFFGSGTQLSVL.

The V and J genes are TRBV9 and TRBJ1-3; the D gene is possibly TRBD1 (5 bases). Germline CDR1 and CDR2: SGDLS and YYNGEE. The CDR3 contains 13 residues. The V and J ends lost 4 bases and 7 bases respectively, with 12 bases between them. CDR3 sequence: CASSPLTDNTIYF. CDR3 DNA: TGTGCCAGCAGCCCATTGACAGACAACACCATATATTTT.

This CDR3 is CASSVGWAGGDEQFF. The CDR3 bases are TGTGCCAGCAGCGTAGGTTGGGCAGGAGGGGATGAGCAGTTCTTC. V is TRBV9 and J is TRBJ2-1, with D perhaps TRBD2 (6 bases). Trimming shortened V by 0 bases and J by 8 bases, and 15 bases separated the two germline ends. Per germline, CDR1 SGDLS and CDR2 YYNGEE. The CDR3 consists of 15 residues.

The V call is TRBV6-5, the J call TRBJ1-1; no definite D call. Between the trimmed V and J ends, which lost 0 bases and 7 bases, there was a span of 9 bases. This CDR3 has 13 residues. Per germline, CDR1 MNHEY and CDR2 SVGAGI. The CDR3 is CASSYSIGFEAFF. For the CDR3, the DNA is TGTGCCAGCAGTTACTCGATCGGTTTTGAAGCTTTCTTT.

The J gene is TRBJ2-3, the V gene TRBV7-2; the D is unclear. CDR3 length: 18 residues. Germline CDR1 is SGHTA and CDR2 is FQGNSA. Between the trimmed V and J ends, which lost 5 bases and 7 bases, there was a span of 28 bases. The CDR3 spells CASSPRPGSSGRENTQYF. The CDR3 DNA reads TGTGCCAGCAGCCCCAGGCCAGGCAGTTCCGGGCGCGAAAATACGCAGTATTTT.

This rearrangement joins TRBV5-5 to TRBJ1-4; possible D gene TRBD1, 6 bases. V was trimmed by 4 bases and J by 8 bases, leaving 18 bases between them. This CDR3 has 15 amino acids. Germline V gene sequence: CDR1 SGHKS, CDR2 YYEKEE (reference sequence). The CDR3 is CASSGLGGGREKLFF. CDR3 DNA: TGTGCCAGCAGCGGCCTGGGGGGCGGTAGGGAAAAACTGTTTTTT.

The rearrangement joins TRBV7-9 to TRBJ1-2; 7 positions match TRBD1. The CDR3 has 14 amino acids. Germline CDR1 is SEHNR and CDR2 is FQNEAQ (reference sequence). J gave up 2 bases and V 4 bases, and 4 bases lay outside the gene matches. The CDR3 loop is CASSYLQGNYGYTF. DNA of the CDR3: TGTGCCAGCAGCTACCTACAGGGGAACTATGGCTACACCTTC. Looking up the rest from reference TRBV7-9 and TRBJ1-2 gives the full variable domain: DTGVSQNPRHKITKRGQNVTFRCDPISEHNRLYWYRQTLGQGPEFLTYFQNEAQLEKSRLLSDRFSAERPKGSFSTLEIQRTEQGDSAMYLCASSYLQGNYGYTFGSGTRLTVV.

The chain uses TRBV29-1 and TRBJ2-7; D remains unclear. V lost 7 bases and J 4 bases, leaving 20 bases between the germline ends. Germline CDR1 SQVTM, CDR2 ANQGSEA. There are 14 residues in the CDR3. CDR3 sequence reads: CSAVTLSGVYEQYF. The CDR3 bases are TGCAGCGCAGTGACGTTAAGTGGGGTTTACGAGCAGTACTTC.

This chain uses TRBV5-6 with TRBJ1-2; possibly TRBD1 for D (6 bases). This CDR3 has 12 residues. Germline V gene lookup returns CDR1 SGHDT and CDR2 YYEEEE. Trimming cost V 3 bases and J 7 bases, with 10 bases left between them. CDR3 sequence reads: CASSYGTTGYTF. In DNA form, the CDR3 reads TGTGCCAGCAGCTACGGGACAACTGGCTACACCTTC.

This clone was seen a few times. This rearrangement joins TRBV5-4 to TRBJ1-6; D uncertain. Deletions cut 7 bases from V and 4 bases from J, with 6 bases between. Germline values: CDR1 SGHNT, CDR2 YYREEE (reference sequence). The CDR3 is 12 residues long. CDR3 sequence reads: CASRAYNSPLHF. The DNA for the CDR3 is TGTGCCAGCCGTGCGTATAATTCACCCCTCCACTTT.

The rearrangement joins TRBV28 to TRBJ1-2; no clear D gene. The CDR3 has 13 amino acids. V lost 2 bases, J lost 8 bases, and 12 bases lay in between. The germline CDR1 and CDR2 sequences are MDHEN and SYDVKM. The CDR3 DNA sequence: TGTGCCAGCAGTTTAGGGATTCGGCGAGGCTACACCTTC. Translated: CASSLGIRRGYTF.

In its sample, this clone was seen once. The chain is built from TRBV7-2 and TRBJ1-5, with 8 bases fitting TRBD1. This CDR3 is built from 15 residues. Germline CDR1 and CDR2: SGHTA and FQGNSA. The ends lost 5 bases at V and 4 bases at J; junction bases unmatched: 7. The CDR3 region has the DNA TGTGCCAGCAGCCCCCGGACAGGGTTTAATCAGCCCCAGCATTTT. Translated: CASSPRTGFNQPQHF.